Presented here are 17 T cell receptor beta chains from one specimen sequenced in a study of shared clonotypes between healthy human individuals (dated by TCRdb to the early 2020s). The library was made by the immunoSEQ multiplex PCR assay. TCRdb took over this immuneACCESS table, retaining in-frame rearrangements with V and J assigned. Such tables are incomplete; in checked studies, under half of the missing clones stem from an unresolved V gene, and the remainder is unexplained. Across this sample there are about 1,900,000 clones, with about 95% seen only once. The biggest ten clones account for around 1% of the sample. CD8 naive samples were obtained by positive selection for CCR7 among CD45RO-negative cells, yielding a CD45RA+CCR7+ population from which TemRA cells were excluded. Sequencing was done on a sample of naive CD8+ T cells sorted from blood. The cell subset or site label, read with the paper, signifies: CD45RA+CCR7+. The receptors derive from a man in his late teens or twenties in good health.

CDR3 sequence reads: CATEGDSTDTQYF. DNA for the CDR3: TGTGCCACCGAGGGGGATAGCACAGATACGCAGTATTTT. The chain joins TRBV10-3 to TRBJ2-3, with D possibly being TRBD1 (6 bases). The CDR3 length is 13 residues. Trimming cost V 10 bases and J 0 bases, with 11 bases left between them. The germline V gene encodes CDR1 ENHRY and CDR2 SYGVKD.

The V and J genes are TRBV2 and TRBJ2-1; possible D gene TRBD2, 7 bases. Trimming took 1 base from V and 8 from J, leaving 15 bases between them. Germline V gene lookup returns CDR1 SNHLY and CDR2 FYNNEI. CDR3 size: 15 residues. The CDR3 DNA reads as TGTGCCAGCAGTGAAGAAATGGGGGCGGGGGATGAGCAGTTCTTC. Its protein is CASSEEMGAGDEQFF.

The rearrangement links TRBV20-1 to TRBJ2-7; the D is unclear. CDR1 and CDR2 (germline): DFQATT, SNEGSKA (reference sequence). The CDR3 is 11 amino acids. V lost 0 bases and J lost 6, with 6 bases in between. The CDR3 protein is CSARDSVEQYF. In DNA form, the CDR3 reads TGCAGTGCTAGAGACTCGGTCGAGCAGTACTTC.

Here the CDR3 reads CASSYSAGAWQETQYF. In nucleotides, the CDR3 is TGTGCCAGCAGTTACTCCGCGGGAGCTTGGCAAGAGACCCAGTACTTC. This sequence joins TRBV6-5 and TRBJ2-5, with TRBD2 identical over 7 bases. V shed 0 bases and J 2 bases; nucleotides not matched to a gene: 6. In germline, CDR1 is MNHEY, CDR2 SVGAGI. The CDR3 is made up of 16 amino acids.

The rearrangement links TRBV7-6 to TRBJ2-1, with TRBD2 identical over 7 bases. Unmatched junction bases numbered 2, after V lost 1 base and J lost 2 bases. The CDR3 consists of 15 residues. CDR1 and CDR2 from the germline V gene are SGHVS and FNYEAQ. The CDR3 reads CASSLVGGAYNEQFF. CDR3 coding DNA: TGTGCCAGCAGCTTAGTGGGGGGGGCCTACAATGAGCAGTTCTTC.

This clone was detected only once. The chain links TRBV9 to TRBJ1-5, with TRBD1 matching 12 bases. CDR3 length: 17 amino acids. Germline V gene sequence: CDR1 SGDLS, CDR2 YYNGEE. The junction had 11 bases not matched to a gene; V was cut back by 3 bases and J by 7 bases. CDR3 DNA sequence: TGTGCCAGCAGCGCAGACCCGGGACAGGGGGCCAGGCAGCCCCAGCATTTT. Amino acid sequence: CASSADPGQGARQPQHF.

The CDR3 is CASSFSTGTSYEQYF. The CDR3, as DNA: TGTGCCAGCAGTTTCTCGACAGGTACTTCCTACGAGCAGTACTTC. The chain joins TRBV27 to TRBJ2-7, with D perhaps TRBD1 (6 bases). Germline V gene data show CDR1 as MNHEY and CDR2 as SMNVEV (reference sequence). Trimming stripped 3 bases from V and 1 base from J, with 13 bases between. The CDR3 consists of 15 residues.

This rearrangement joins TRBV2 to TRBJ2-7; 9 bases line up with TRBD1. Germline V gives CDR1 SNHLY, CDR2 FYNNEI. The CDR3 consists of 16 residues. Trimming cost V 5 bases and J 4 bases; bases outside gene matches: 12. CDR3 loop: CASSKRRDREGYEQYF. DNA of the CDR3: TGTGCCAGCAGTAAACGCCGGGACAGGGAAGGATACGAGCAGTACTTC.

This chain links TRBV27 with TRBJ1-1; TRBD1 matches at 9 bases. The V and J ends lost 8 bases and 2 bases, in that order; junction bases with no gene match: 6. The germline V gene encodes CDR1 MNHEY and CDR2 SMNVEV (reference sequence). The CDR3 has 14 amino acids. CDR3 DNA sequence: TGTGCCAGCGGCGCAACAGGGGGCAACACTGAAGCTTTCTTT. Encoded protein: CASGATGGNTEAFF.

The gene calls are TRBV9 and TRBJ1-4; no reliable D call. V lost 0 bases, J lost 0 bases, and 15 bases lay in between. The CDR3 has 18 residues. Germline CDR1 reads SGDLS; CDR2 reads YYNGEE. This CDR3 reads CASSVGSGVGATNEKLFF. The CDR3 DNA sequence: TGTGCCAGCAGCGTAGGGAGCGGGGTGGGAGCAACTAATGAAAAACTGTTTTTT.

The chain is built from TRBV5-1 and TRBJ1-4; D remains unclear. This CDR3 contains 15 residues. CDR1 is SGHRS and CDR2 is YFSETQ in the germline V gene. V was cut by 0 bases and J by 5 bases, with 11 bases left in between. The CDR3 here is CASSLAGEINEKLFF. The CDR3 DNA reads as TGCGCCAGCAGCTTGGCCGGGGAGATCAATGAAAAACTGTTTTTT.

The chain has TRBV4-3 and TRBJ2-1; 9 bases match TRBD2. Germline-derived CDR1 and CDR2 are LGHNA and YSLEER. The CDR3 has 16 residues. V was clipped by 4 bases and J by 8 bases; unmatched bases: 12. CDR3 sequence reads: CASSPFASGTSYEQFF. CDR3 DNA: TGCGCCAGCAGCCCCTTCGCTAGCGGGACTAGCTATGAGCAGTTCTTC.

The chain recombines TRBV27 with TRBJ2-3; either TRBD1 or TRBD2 may fit D (5 bases each). The CDR3 runs 15 residues. The V end lost 4 bases, the J end lost 1 base, and 12 bases lay between the germline ends. Germline loops: CDR1 MNHEY, CDR2 SMNVEV (reference sequence). CDR3 DNA sequence: TGTGCCAGCAGTTGGGACGTAGGAGGCACAGATACGCAGTATTTT. Translating it yields CASSWDVGGTDTQYF.

Regarding this clone: Distinct nucleotide sequences in the sample also encode this CDR3. This chain joins TRBV5-1 and TRBJ2-2, with D perhaps matching TRBD2 (5 bases). Germline assignment: CDR1 SGHRS and CDR2 YFSETQ. Trimming removed 0 bases from V and 1 base from J, with 7 bases in between. This CDR3 is built from 15 residues. The CDR3 reads CASSLDGVNTGELFF. CDR3 bases: TGCGCCAGCAGCTTGGACGGGGTGAACACCGGGGAGCTGTTTTTT.

V and J are TRBV19 and TRBJ1-5; tentative D call: TRBD1 (6 bases). Germline V gene lookup returns CDR1 LNHDA and CDR2 SQIVND (reference sequence). This CDR3 region has 19 residues. V shed 3 bases and J shed 0 bases, with 21 bases lying between them. CDR3 residues: CASSINGGGFTNSNQPQHF. CDR3 in DNA: TGTGCCAGTAGTATTAATGGGGGCGGCTTTACTAATAGCAATCAGCCCCAGCATTTT.

This chain connects TRBV4-1 to TRBJ1-1; 7 nucleotides agree with TRBD1. Germline CDR1 is MGHRA and CDR2 is YSYEKL. The CDR3 totals 16 residues. Losses at the gene ends were 4 bases for V and 0 bases for J; bases not matched to a gene: 8. CDR3 nucleotides: TGCGCCAGCAGCCCCGTCGGGACAGCTTTGAACACTGAAGCTTTCTTT. It codes for CASSPVGTALNTEAFF.

This rearrangement joins TRBV11-2 to TRBJ2-3; 7 nucleotides agree with TRBD1. V lost 3 bases and J lost 6; bases outside the gene matches: 9. From germline, CDR1 is SGHAT and CDR2 FQNNGV. The CDR3 consists of 15 residues. CDR3 amino acids: CASSFLPSRGDTQYF. The CDR3 DNA is TGTGCCAGCAGCTTTCTCCCTAGCAGGGGGGATACGCAGTATTTT.